What follows are 21 T cell receptor beta chains derived from one specimen sequenced in a study of blood T cell repertoires in COVID-19. TCRdb's copy holds only in-frame clones and misses some; the assay was immunoSEQ multiplex PCR. Of about 210,000 clones in the sample, roughly nine tenths were seen once. Sequenced: peripheral blood. These receptors all come from a man aged 30 to 39 with acute or convalescent COVID-19.

The chain has TRBV13 and TRBJ1-4, with no clear D. Trimming shortened V by 6 bases and J by 8 bases, and 13 bases separated the two germline ends. Germline V gene sequence: CDR1 PRHDT, CDR2 FYEKMQ (reference sequence). CDR3 length: 13 amino acids. The CDR3 spells CASRERLKEKLFF. Written as DNA, the CDR3 is TGTGCCAGCAGGGAGCGCCTCAAGGAAAAACTGTTTTTT.

This clone was observed once. This chain joins TRBV20-1 and TRBJ1-2; no firm D call. This CDR3 is 11 amino acids long. Trimming took 3 bases from V and 12 from J, leaving 14 bases between them. The germline V gene encodes CDR1 DFQATT and CDR2 SNEGSKA (reference sequence). In DNA form, the CDR3 reads TGCAGTGCTAGGGAACCGGGATCCCACACCTTC. The encoded protein is CSAREPGSHTF.

The chain has TRBV5-6 and TRBJ1-2, with D possibly matching TRBD1 (5 bases). The CDR3 sequence is 15 residues long. The V end was cut by 0 bases, the J end by 2 bases, with 11 bases between. CDR1 SGHDT and CDR2 YYEEEE come from the germline V gene. Written as DNA, the CDR3 is TGTGCCAGCAGCTTGGCTTTATCAGGGAACTATGGCTACACCTTC. Protein: CASSLALSGNYGYTF.

The gene calls are TRBV18 and TRBJ1-1; tentatively, D is TRBD1 (5 bases). CDR1 and CDR2 (germline): KGHSH, LQKENI. The CDR3 has 17 amino acids. Trimming left V 2 bases short and J 1 base short, with 17 bases between. The CDR3 region is CASSPAREPRPNTEAFF. The CDR3 DNA is TGTGCCAGCTCACCAGCCAGGGAACCCCGCCCGAACACTGAAGCTTTCTTT.

The chain employs TRBV21-1 and TRBJ2-4; the table names TRBD2, a call not compared with the DNA. TRBV21-1 constitutes a pseudogene. The CDR3 has 17 amino acids. The CDR3 spells CASSNHWDRGTKNIQYF. In DNA, the CDR3 is TGTGCCAGCAGCAACCATTGGGACCGCGGGACCAAAAACATTCAGTACTTC.

This clone was detected once. The chain has TRBV5-1 and TRBJ2-7; 9 nucleotides align to TRBD1. Trimming took 3 bases from V and 5 from J; bases not matched to a gene: 3. The CDR3 runs 13 residues. Germline V gives CDR1 SGHRS, CDR2 YFSETQ. The CDR3 is CASSSQGADEQYF. As DNA, the CDR3 is TGCGCCAGCAGCTCACAGGGGGCCGACGAGCAGTACTTC. Full variable domain (rest looked up from reference TRBV5-1 and TRBJ2-7): KAGVTQTPRYLIKTRGQQVTLSCSPISGHRSVSWYQQTPGQGLQFLFEYFSETQRNKGNFPGRFSGRQFSNSRSEMNVSTLELGDSALYLCASSSQGADEQYFGPGTRLTVT.

V gene TRBV30 combines with J gene TRBJ2-7; no firm D call. Looked up from germline, CDR1 is GTSNPN and CDR2 is SVGIG (reference sequence). Trimming took off 3 bases at V and 3 bases at J, with 12 bases between the two ends. This CDR3 spans 13 amino acids. The CDR3 is CAWSGGEYYEQYF. The CDR3 DNA reads as TGTGCCTGGAGCGGCGGAGAGTACTACGAGCAGTACTTC.

V and J are TRBV21-1 and TRBJ2-2; the table calls TRBD2, which could not be checked here. TRBV21-1 constitutes a pseudogene. The CDR3 length is 17 residues. The CDR3 region is CASSSPGLADNTGELFF. The CDR3 nucleotides are TGTGCCAGCAGCAGCCCCGGGCTAGCAGACAACACCGGGGAGCTGTTTTTT.

This chain connects TRBV7-8 to TRBJ1-1; D perhaps matches TRBD1 (6 bases). The CDR3 is 16 amino acids. Germline loops: CDR1 SGHVS, CDR2 FQNEAQ. Trimming pared 4 bases from V and 1 base from J, leaving 16 bases between. The CDR3 sequence: CASSWPTGTQNTEAFF. In DNA, the CDR3 is TGTGCCAGCAGCTGGCCGACCGGGACACAGAACACTGAAGCTTTCTTT.

CDR3 coding DNA: TGTGCCAGCAGCCAAAAAGAGACTAGCGGCACAGATACGCAGTATTTT. Amino acid sequence: CASSQKETSGTDTQYF. This chain joins TRBV3-1 (or the pseudogene TRBV3-2) and TRBJ2-3; TRBD2 matches at 8 bases. Losses at the gene ends were 2 bases for V and 1 base for J; bases not matched to a gene: 5. CDR3 length equals 16 residues. Germline CDR1 and CDR2: LGHDT and YNNKEL (reference sequence).

The CDR3 sequence is CASRMPDRGMNTEAFF. The CDR3 DNA reads TGTGCCAGCCGAATGCCCGACAGGGGAATGAACACTGAAGCTTTCTTT. The chain carries TRBV28 and TRBJ1-1; 8 bases agree with TRBD1. The CDR3 is 16 residues long. Germline lookup yields CDR1 MDHEN and CDR2 SYDVKM. Unmatched junction bases numbered 11, after V lost 8 bases and J lost 0 bases.

V and J are TRBV27 and TRBJ1-4; TRBD1 matches at 7 bases. Germline CDR1 MNHEY, CDR2 SMNVEV (reference sequence). The CDR3 runs 15 residues. V lost 5 bases, J lost 3 bases, and 6 bases stayed unmatched. The CDR3 DNA follows: TGTGCCAGCAGTCCCCGACAGGGATCTAATGAAAAACTGTTTTTT. Amino acid sequence: CASSPRQGSNEKLFF.

The chain couples TRBV27 to TRBJ2-4, with D perhaps TRBD2 (5 bases). Germline V gives CDR1 MNHEY, CDR2 SMNVEV (reference sequence). CDR3 size: 17 residues. Trimming took off 2 bases at V and 0 bases at J, with 14 bases between the two ends. The CDR3 region has the DNA TGTGCCAGCAGTTTACTGCCCAGCGGTCTAGCCAAAAACATTCAGTACTTC. As protein: CASSLLPSGLAKNIQYF.

The chain uses TRBV28 and TRBJ1-6; the D gene is possibly TRBD1 (6 bases). Trimming stripped 7 bases from V and 5 bases from J, with 9 bases between. Germline assignment: CDR1 MDHEN and CDR2 SYDVKM. The length of the CDR3 is 13 residues. The CDR3: CASNRVDNSPLHF. In DNA form, the CDR3 reads TGTGCCAGCAACAGGGTTGATAATTCACCCCTCCACTTT.

J is TRBJ2-1 and V is TRBV6-5; 7 bases match TRBD2. Germline lookup yields CDR1 MNHEY and CDR2 SVGAGI. The trim removed 7 bases at V and 3 bases at J, leaving 9 bases unmatched. This CDR3 comprises 15 residues. The CDR3 DNA sequence: TGTGCCAGCAACCCTTGGGGAGGGGACTACAATGAGCAGTTCTTC. Its translation is CASNPWGGDYNEQFF.

In DNA, the CDR3 is TGTGCCAGCAGCTTAGATCACCTATATTCATTCGGTTCACCCCTCCACTTT. Protein sequence: CASSLDHLYSFGSPLHF. The chain combines TRBV7-9 with TRBJ1-6; D ambiguous. Germline V gene data show CDR1 as SEHNR and CDR2 as FQNEAQ (reference sequence). V dropped 1 base and J dropped 9 bases, with 19 bases sitting between them. This CDR3 is built from 17 residues.

The CDR3 DNA sequence: TGTGCCAGCAGCTTGACAGGGGGCGAAAAGAACACCGGGGAGCTGTTTTTT. Its protein is CASSLTGGEKNTGELFF. The chain links TRBV28 to TRBJ2-2; the match to TRBD1 covers 10 bases. V dropped 6 bases and J dropped 1; count of bases not matched to a gene: 8. The CDR3 contains 17 residues. CDR1 is MDHEN and CDR2 is SYDVKM in the germline V gene.

V is TRBV7-9 and J is TRBJ1-1; D unclear. Germline CDR1 SEHNR, CDR2 FQNEAQ (reference sequence). This CDR3 is 14 amino acids long. V lost 1 base and J lost 0, with 6 bases in between. This CDR3 reads CASSLVSVNTEAFF. Written as DNA, the CDR3 is TGTGCCAGCAGCTTAGTTTCCGTGAACACTGAAGCTTTCTTT.

The rearrangement links TRBV3-1 (or the pseudogene TRBV3-2) to TRBJ2-5; 9 positions match TRBD1. The germline V gene has CDR1 LGHDT and CDR2 YNNKEL (reference sequence). V shed 5 bases, J shed 1 base, and the junction held 8 bases outside the gene matches. There are 16 residues in the CDR3. This chain's CDR3 is CASSNRQGDFQETQYF. CDR3 bases: TGTGCCAGCAGCAATCGACAGGGGGATTTCCAAGAGACCCAGTACTTC.

The chain couples TRBV30 to TRBJ2-3, with 7 bases lining up with TRBD2. J lost 0 bases, V lost 4 bases, and 7 bases had no gene match. From germline, CDR1 is GTSNPN and CDR2 SVGIG (reference sequence). The CDR3 is made up of 15 amino acids. This CDR3 is CAWIRSGASTDTQYF. CDR3 in DNA: TGTGCCTGGATACGGAGCGGGGCTAGCACAGATACGCAGTATTTT.

The chain is built from TRBV28 and TRBJ1-2, with D tentatively TRBD1 (6 bases). Germline values: CDR1 MDHEN, CDR2 SYDVKM. The ends were cut back, 6 bases at V and 2 bases at J, with 16 bases in the middle. This CDR3 has 15 amino acids. The CDR3 DNA sequence: TGTGCCAGCAGGTCCACCGGGACACCGAACTATGGCTACACCTTC. The encoded protein is CASRSTGTPNYGYTF.